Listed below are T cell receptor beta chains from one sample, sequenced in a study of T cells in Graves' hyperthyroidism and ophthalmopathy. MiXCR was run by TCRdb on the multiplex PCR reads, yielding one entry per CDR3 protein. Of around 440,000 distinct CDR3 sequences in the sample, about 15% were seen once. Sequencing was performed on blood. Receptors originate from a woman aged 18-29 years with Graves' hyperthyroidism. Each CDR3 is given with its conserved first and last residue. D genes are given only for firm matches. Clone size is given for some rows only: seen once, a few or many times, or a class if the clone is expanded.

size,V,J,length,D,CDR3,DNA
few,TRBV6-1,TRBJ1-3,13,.,CAGDRYSGNTIYF,TGTGCCGGTGACAGGTACTCTGGAAACACCATATATTTT
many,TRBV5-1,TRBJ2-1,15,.,CASSISGDGLGEQFF,TGCGCCAGCAGCATATCAGGGGACGGTTTGGGTGAGCAGTTCTTC
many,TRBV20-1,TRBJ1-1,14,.,CSAPKTGMNTEAFF,TGCAGTGCCCCAAAGACAGGTATGAACACTGAAGCTTTCTTT
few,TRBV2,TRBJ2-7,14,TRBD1,CASSGDRGLGEQYF,TGTGCCAGCAGTGGGGACAGGGGGCTTGGCGAGCAGTACTTC
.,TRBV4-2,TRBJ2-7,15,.,CASSQASQPLSRQYF,TGTGCCAGCAGCCAAGCGTCACAGCCGCTATCCCGGCAGTACTTC
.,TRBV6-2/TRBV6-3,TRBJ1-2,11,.,CASSYGNNYTF,TGTGCCAGCAGTTACGGGAACAACTACACCTTC
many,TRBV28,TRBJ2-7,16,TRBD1,CASSTLDWDRGELQYF,TGTGCCAGCAGTACACTTGACTGGGACAGGGGTGAGTTGCAGTACTTC
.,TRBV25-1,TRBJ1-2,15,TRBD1,CASSEFSTGNYGYTF,TGTGCCAGCAGTGAATTTTCGACAGGGAACTATGGCTACACCTTC
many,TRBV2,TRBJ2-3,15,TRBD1,CASSEDRGQADTQYF,TGTGCCAGCAGTGAAGACAGGGGGCAGGCGGATACGCAGTATTTT
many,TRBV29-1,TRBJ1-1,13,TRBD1,CSVGGTGGTEAFF,TGCAGCGTTGGTGGGACAGGGGGCACTGAAGCTTTCTTT
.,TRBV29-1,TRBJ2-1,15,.,CSVVYGGAGENEQFF,TGCAGCGTTGTTTATGGCGGGGCCGGTGAGAATGAGCAGTTCTTC
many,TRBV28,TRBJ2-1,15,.,CASSPPRSSYNEQFF,TGTGCCAGCAGTCCTCCACGGAGCTCCTACAATGAGCAGTTCTTC
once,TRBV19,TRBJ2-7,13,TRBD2,CASRYSGDYEQYF,TGTGCCAGTAGGTATAGCGGGGACTACGAGCAGTACTTC
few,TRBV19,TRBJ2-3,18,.,CASSIRGSGSPTLNTQYF,TGTGCCAGTAGTATTCGAGGTTCTGGATCCCCGACATTAAATACGCAGTATTTT
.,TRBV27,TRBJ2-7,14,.,CASSLIQDYYEQYF,TGTGCCAGCAGTTTAATACAGGACTACTACGAGCAGTACTTC
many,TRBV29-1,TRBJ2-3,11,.,CSVNPPDTQYF,TGCAGCGTAAACCCCCCGGATACGCAGTATTTT
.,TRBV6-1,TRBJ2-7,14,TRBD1,CASKKTGTSYEQYF,TGTGCCAGCAAAAAGACAGGGACCTCCTACGAGCAGTACTTC
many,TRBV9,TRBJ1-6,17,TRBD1,CASSDQPDRVFTSPLHF,TGTGCCAGCAGCGACCAACCGGACAGGGTTTTTACTTCACCCCTCCACTTT
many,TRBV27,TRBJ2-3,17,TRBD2,CASSLFRTSGSTDTQYF,TGTGCCAGCAGTTTATTTCGTACTAGCGGGAGCACAGATACGCAGTATTTT
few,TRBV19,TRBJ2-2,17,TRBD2,CASSSRSSGGLAGELFF,TGTGCCAGTAGTTCCCGGAGTAGCGGGGGCTTAGCCGGGGAGCTGTTTTTT
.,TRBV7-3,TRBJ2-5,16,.,CASSLLPRGGQETQYF,TGTGCCAGCAGCTTACTCCCCAGAGGGGGGCAAGAGACCCAGTACTTC
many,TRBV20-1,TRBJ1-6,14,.,CSATIGGYNSPLHF,TGCAGTGCTACCATAGGGGGTTATAATTCACCCCTCCACTTT
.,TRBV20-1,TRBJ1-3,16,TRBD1,CSAGRQGRASGNTIYF,TGCAGTGCTGGGCGACAGGGTAGGGCATCTGGAAACACCATATATTTT
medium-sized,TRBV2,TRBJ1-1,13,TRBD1,CASSRQGYTEAFF,TGTGCCAGCAGTAGACAGGGTTACACTGAAGCTTTCTTT
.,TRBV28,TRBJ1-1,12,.,CASSTTGRGAFF,TGTGCCAGCAGTACCACAGGGAGGGGAGCTTTCTTT
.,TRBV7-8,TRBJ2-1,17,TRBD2,CASSPVLGTSGIDEQFF,TGTGCCAGCAGCCCAGTCTTGGGGACTAGCGGGATTGATGAGCAGTTCTTC
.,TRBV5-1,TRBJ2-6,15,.,CASSLGASQANVLIF,TGCGCCAGCAGCTTGGGGGCTTCTCAGGCCAACGTCCTGATTTTC
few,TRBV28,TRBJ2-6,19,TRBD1,CASSLLYDREYSGANVLTF,TGTGCCAGCAGTTTACTCTATGACAGGGAATACTCTGGGGCCAACGTCCTGACTTTC
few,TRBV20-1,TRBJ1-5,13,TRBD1,CSAWTGANQPQHF,TGCAGTGCTTGGACAGGGGCTAATCAGCCCCAGCATTTT
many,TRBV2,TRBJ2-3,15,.,CASSVGSSGGDTQYF,TGTGCCAGCAGTGTGGGGTCAAGCGGTGGAGATACGCAGTATTTT
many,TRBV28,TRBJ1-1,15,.,CASSRPGLGDTEAFF,TGTGCCAGCAGTCGTCCGGGGCTTGGGGACACTGAAGCTTTCTTT
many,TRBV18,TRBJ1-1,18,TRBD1,CASSTQLLGTGGSGEAFF,TGTGCCAGCTCAACCCAACTCCTCGGGACAGGGGGATCGGGTGAAGCTTTCTTT
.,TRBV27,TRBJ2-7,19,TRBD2,CASSFQVAGGPSKYNEQYF,TGTGCCAGCAGTTTCCAGGTAGCGGGAGGGCCGTCGAAGTACAATGAGCAGTACTTC
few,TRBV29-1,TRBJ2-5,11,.,CSVVQLETQYF,TGCAGCGTTGTGCAGTTGGAGACCCAGTACTTC
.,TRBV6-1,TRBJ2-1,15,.,CASSPSGTIYNEQFF,TGTGCCAGCAGCCCCAGCGGGACAATTTACAATGAGCAGTTCTTC
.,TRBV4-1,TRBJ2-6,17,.,CASSQEYLVSGANVLTF,TGCGCCAGCAGCCAGGAATACCTTGTCTCTGGGGCCAACGTCCTGACTTTC
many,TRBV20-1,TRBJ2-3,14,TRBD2,CSAQTSGGSDTQYF,TGCAGTGCTCAGACTAGCGGGGGTTCAGATACGCAGTATTTT